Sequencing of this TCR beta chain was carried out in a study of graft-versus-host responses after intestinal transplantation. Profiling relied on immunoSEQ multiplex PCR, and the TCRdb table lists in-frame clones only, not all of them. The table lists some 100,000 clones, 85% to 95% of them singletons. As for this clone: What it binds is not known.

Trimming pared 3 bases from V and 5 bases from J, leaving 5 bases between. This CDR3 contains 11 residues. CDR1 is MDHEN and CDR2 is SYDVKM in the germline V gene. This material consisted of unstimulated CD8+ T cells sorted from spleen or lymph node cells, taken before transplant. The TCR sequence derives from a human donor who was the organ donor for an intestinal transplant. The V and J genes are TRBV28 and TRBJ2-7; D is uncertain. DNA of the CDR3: TGTGCCAGCAGTTTGTACAACGAGCAGTACTTC. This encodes CASSLYNEQYF.